Following are 5 T cell receptor beta chains from one sample sequenced in a study of circulating CD8 cells and anti-PD-1 response in melanoma. Live CD3+CD8+TCRalphabeta+ cells were sorted into four subsets by PD-1 and/or TIGIT. Using roughly 16 ng of total RNA, TCR libraries were made with the QIAseq Immune Repertoire TCR panel. A single record per CDR3 protein comes from TCRdb applying MiXCR to the reads. The repertoire includes under 550 distinct CDR3 sequences, 6% to 8% of them detected once, and around 21% sits in the top ten. The material was CD8+ T cells from PBMCs, obtained at baseline or after one month of anti-PD-1 therapy (not recorded which). Receptors were obtained from a human donor with melanoma.

Points on this clonotype: Given a much more abundant clone one base away, this may be a read error. This chain links TRBV19 with TRBJ1-5; D uncertain. The germline gives CDR1 LNHDA, CDR2 SQIVND (reference sequence). The ends were cut back, 4 bases at V and 4 bases at J, with 8 bases in the middle. The CDR3 runs to 13 residues. This CDR3 is CASSTLDNQPQHF. In DNA form, the CDR3 reads TGTGCCAGTAGTACCCTGGATAATCAGCCCCAGCATTTT.

The chain employs TRBV24-1 and TRBJ2-1, with TRBD1 matching 7 bases. With 9 bases clipped from V and 9 bases from J, the junction kept 16 bases outside the gene matches. CDR3 size: 15 residues. The germline CDR1 and CDR2 sequences are KGHDR and SFDVKD. The CDR3 loop is CATGDGTDPLGEQFF. The CDR3 nucleotides read TGTGCCACCGGGGATGGGACAGATCCTCTCGGTGAGCAGTTCTTC.

In this sample, this clonotype is large. The chain is built from TRBV27 and TRBJ2-1, with D perhaps matching TRBD2 (6 bases). The CDR3 runs to 14 residues. The V end was cut by 4 bases, the J end by 0 bases, with 7 bases between. The germline CDR1 and CDR2 sequences are MNHEY and SMNVEV (reference sequence). This chain's CDR3 is CASSYGGSYNEQFF. CDR3 DNA sequence: TGTGCCAGCAGTTACGGGGGCTCCTACAATGAGCAGTTCTTC.

By share, this clonotype ranks as large (0.1 to 1%). V gene TRBV7-3 combines with J gene TRBJ2-3; D is unclear. The CDR3 is 12 residues long. The germline V and J ends were trimmed by 4 bases and 5 bases, with 7 bases remaining between them. In germline, CDR1 is SGHTA, CDR2 FQGTGA. The CDR3 DNA follows: TGTGCCAGCAGCTCCGTAGGAGATACGCAGTATTTT. Amino acid sequence: CASSSVGDTQYF.

Remarks on this clonotype: One base separates it from a far larger clone, so it is likely a read error. The chain employs TRBV7-3 and TRBJ2-7; 8 positions agree with TRBD1. The CDR3 is 15 residues long. CDR1 is SGHTA and CDR2 is FQGTGA in the germline V gene. Trimming cost V 3 bases and J 7 bases; bases outside gene matches: 11. CDR3 loop: CASSFGTGLSNEQYF. CDR3 in DNA: TGTGCCAGCAGCTTCGGGACAGGCCTTTCCAATGAGCAGTACTTC.